Below are 8 T cell receptor beta chains sequenced from a single sample in a study of T cells in Graves' hyperthyroidism and ophthalmopathy. RNA transcripts provided the source from which TCR beta CDR3 regions were amplified. A set of HTBI primers served as the primers for a first-round RT-PCR of the TCR CDR3. TCRdb re-called the multiplex PCR reads with MiXCR, one entry per CDR3 protein. The profile shows hundreds of thousands of distinct CDR3 sequences, 14% of them singletons. What was sequenced was blood. All receptors come from a woman under 30 with Graves' hyperthyroidism.

The sample holds many counts of this clonotype. The chain carries TRBV30 and TRBJ2-5; TRBD2 agrees at 9 bases. V shed 0 bases, J shed 7 bases, and the junction held 6 bases outside the gene matches. Germline V gives CDR1 GTSNPN, CDR2 SVGIG (reference sequence). This CDR3 has 14 amino acids. CDR3 sequence: CAWSVWTSDGTQYF. In DNA, the CDR3 is TGTGCCTGGAGTGTTTGGACTAGCGACGGGACCCAGTACTTC.

This clonotype showed up many times. This sequence joins TRBV6-1 and TRBJ1-4; 12 bases are shared with TRBD1. The CDR3 consists of 18 residues. Trimming removed 6 bases from V and 5 bases from J; junction bases left unmatched: 13. Germline lookup yields CDR1 MNHNS and CDR2 SASEGT. CDR3 region: CASSRTGTGGVKNEKLFF. CDR3 coding DNA: TGTGCCAGCAGCAGAACCGGGACAGGGGGCGTGAAGAATGAAAAACTGTTTTTT.

This clonotype was recorded at least ten times. The J gene is TRBJ2-7, the V gene TRBV28; 7 bases are a match to TRBD2. CDR3 length: 17 residues. V shed 4 bases, J shed 5 bases, and the junction held 17 bases outside the gene matches. The germline CDR1 and CDR2 sequences are MDHEN and SYDVKM. The CDR3 nucleotides are TGTGCCAGCAGTTACCTCTGGGGGGAGGGCCTCATCGACGAGCAGTACTTC. Translating gives CASSYLWGEGLIDEQYF.

This clonotype appeared many times. The chain recombines TRBV5-5 with TRBJ2-3; tentative D call: TRBD1 (5 bases). Deletions cut 2 bases from V and 4 bases from J, with 11 bases between. Germline loops: CDR1 SGHKS, CDR2 YYEKEE (reference sequence). The CDR3 sequence is 14 residues long. CDR3 protein: CASSFGSRADTQYF. The CDR3, as DNA: TGTGCCAGCAGCTTTGGCTCCAGGGCAGATACGCAGTATTTT.

This clonotype occurred a few times. This chain joins TRBV4-3 and TRBJ2-1, with D perhaps assigned TRBD1 or TRBD2 (5 bases each). Trimming shortened V by 0 bases and J by 5 bases, and 11 bases separated the two germline ends. Germline lookup yields CDR1 LGHNA and CDR2 YSLEER. The CDR3 spans 15 residues. Written as DNA, the CDR3 is TGCGCCAGCAGCCAAGAATCGGGACCACACAATGAGCAGTTCTTC. It translates to CASSQESGPHNEQFF.

The chain uses TRBV5-1 and TRBJ2-1, with 7 nucleotides matching TRBD2. The germline V gene encodes CDR1 SGHRS and CDR2 YFSETQ. The CDR3 has 15 residues. V dropped 4 bases and J dropped 2; count of bases not matched to a gene: 6. CDR3 loop: CASSPPTSAYNEQFF. The CDR3 DNA is TGCGCCAGCAGCCCCCCAACTAGCGCCTACAATGAGCAGTTCTTC. The whole variable domain, filled in from reference TRBV5-1 and TRBJ2-1, reads KAGVTQTPRYLIKTRGQQVTLSCSPISGHRSVSWYQQTPGQGLQFLFEYFSETQRNKGNFPGRFSGRQFSNSRSEMNVSTLELGDSALYLCASSPPTSAYNEQFFGPGTRLTVL.

This clonotype has more than one count but fewer than ten. The chain has TRBV6-1 and TRBJ1-5; D gene ambiguous. Germline CDR1 MNHNS, CDR2 SASEGT. The CDR3 is made up of 14 amino acids. Trimming removed 5 bases from V and 0 bases from J, with 8 bases in between. CDR3 DNA sequence: TGTGCCAGCAGTATCCTGTATAGCAATCAGCCCCAGCATTTT. Translated, it gives CASSILYSNQPQHF.

There are many counts of this clonotype. The chain combines TRBV6-5 with TRBJ2-3; D not certain. The CDR3 runs 15 residues. V was cut by 2 bases and J by 0 bases, with 9 bases left in between. The germline V gene has CDR1 MNHEY and CDR2 SVGAGI. The CDR3: CASSYLQTSTDTQYF. The CDR3 nucleotides read TGTGCCAGCAGTTACCTACAGACTAGCACAGATACGCAGTATTTT.